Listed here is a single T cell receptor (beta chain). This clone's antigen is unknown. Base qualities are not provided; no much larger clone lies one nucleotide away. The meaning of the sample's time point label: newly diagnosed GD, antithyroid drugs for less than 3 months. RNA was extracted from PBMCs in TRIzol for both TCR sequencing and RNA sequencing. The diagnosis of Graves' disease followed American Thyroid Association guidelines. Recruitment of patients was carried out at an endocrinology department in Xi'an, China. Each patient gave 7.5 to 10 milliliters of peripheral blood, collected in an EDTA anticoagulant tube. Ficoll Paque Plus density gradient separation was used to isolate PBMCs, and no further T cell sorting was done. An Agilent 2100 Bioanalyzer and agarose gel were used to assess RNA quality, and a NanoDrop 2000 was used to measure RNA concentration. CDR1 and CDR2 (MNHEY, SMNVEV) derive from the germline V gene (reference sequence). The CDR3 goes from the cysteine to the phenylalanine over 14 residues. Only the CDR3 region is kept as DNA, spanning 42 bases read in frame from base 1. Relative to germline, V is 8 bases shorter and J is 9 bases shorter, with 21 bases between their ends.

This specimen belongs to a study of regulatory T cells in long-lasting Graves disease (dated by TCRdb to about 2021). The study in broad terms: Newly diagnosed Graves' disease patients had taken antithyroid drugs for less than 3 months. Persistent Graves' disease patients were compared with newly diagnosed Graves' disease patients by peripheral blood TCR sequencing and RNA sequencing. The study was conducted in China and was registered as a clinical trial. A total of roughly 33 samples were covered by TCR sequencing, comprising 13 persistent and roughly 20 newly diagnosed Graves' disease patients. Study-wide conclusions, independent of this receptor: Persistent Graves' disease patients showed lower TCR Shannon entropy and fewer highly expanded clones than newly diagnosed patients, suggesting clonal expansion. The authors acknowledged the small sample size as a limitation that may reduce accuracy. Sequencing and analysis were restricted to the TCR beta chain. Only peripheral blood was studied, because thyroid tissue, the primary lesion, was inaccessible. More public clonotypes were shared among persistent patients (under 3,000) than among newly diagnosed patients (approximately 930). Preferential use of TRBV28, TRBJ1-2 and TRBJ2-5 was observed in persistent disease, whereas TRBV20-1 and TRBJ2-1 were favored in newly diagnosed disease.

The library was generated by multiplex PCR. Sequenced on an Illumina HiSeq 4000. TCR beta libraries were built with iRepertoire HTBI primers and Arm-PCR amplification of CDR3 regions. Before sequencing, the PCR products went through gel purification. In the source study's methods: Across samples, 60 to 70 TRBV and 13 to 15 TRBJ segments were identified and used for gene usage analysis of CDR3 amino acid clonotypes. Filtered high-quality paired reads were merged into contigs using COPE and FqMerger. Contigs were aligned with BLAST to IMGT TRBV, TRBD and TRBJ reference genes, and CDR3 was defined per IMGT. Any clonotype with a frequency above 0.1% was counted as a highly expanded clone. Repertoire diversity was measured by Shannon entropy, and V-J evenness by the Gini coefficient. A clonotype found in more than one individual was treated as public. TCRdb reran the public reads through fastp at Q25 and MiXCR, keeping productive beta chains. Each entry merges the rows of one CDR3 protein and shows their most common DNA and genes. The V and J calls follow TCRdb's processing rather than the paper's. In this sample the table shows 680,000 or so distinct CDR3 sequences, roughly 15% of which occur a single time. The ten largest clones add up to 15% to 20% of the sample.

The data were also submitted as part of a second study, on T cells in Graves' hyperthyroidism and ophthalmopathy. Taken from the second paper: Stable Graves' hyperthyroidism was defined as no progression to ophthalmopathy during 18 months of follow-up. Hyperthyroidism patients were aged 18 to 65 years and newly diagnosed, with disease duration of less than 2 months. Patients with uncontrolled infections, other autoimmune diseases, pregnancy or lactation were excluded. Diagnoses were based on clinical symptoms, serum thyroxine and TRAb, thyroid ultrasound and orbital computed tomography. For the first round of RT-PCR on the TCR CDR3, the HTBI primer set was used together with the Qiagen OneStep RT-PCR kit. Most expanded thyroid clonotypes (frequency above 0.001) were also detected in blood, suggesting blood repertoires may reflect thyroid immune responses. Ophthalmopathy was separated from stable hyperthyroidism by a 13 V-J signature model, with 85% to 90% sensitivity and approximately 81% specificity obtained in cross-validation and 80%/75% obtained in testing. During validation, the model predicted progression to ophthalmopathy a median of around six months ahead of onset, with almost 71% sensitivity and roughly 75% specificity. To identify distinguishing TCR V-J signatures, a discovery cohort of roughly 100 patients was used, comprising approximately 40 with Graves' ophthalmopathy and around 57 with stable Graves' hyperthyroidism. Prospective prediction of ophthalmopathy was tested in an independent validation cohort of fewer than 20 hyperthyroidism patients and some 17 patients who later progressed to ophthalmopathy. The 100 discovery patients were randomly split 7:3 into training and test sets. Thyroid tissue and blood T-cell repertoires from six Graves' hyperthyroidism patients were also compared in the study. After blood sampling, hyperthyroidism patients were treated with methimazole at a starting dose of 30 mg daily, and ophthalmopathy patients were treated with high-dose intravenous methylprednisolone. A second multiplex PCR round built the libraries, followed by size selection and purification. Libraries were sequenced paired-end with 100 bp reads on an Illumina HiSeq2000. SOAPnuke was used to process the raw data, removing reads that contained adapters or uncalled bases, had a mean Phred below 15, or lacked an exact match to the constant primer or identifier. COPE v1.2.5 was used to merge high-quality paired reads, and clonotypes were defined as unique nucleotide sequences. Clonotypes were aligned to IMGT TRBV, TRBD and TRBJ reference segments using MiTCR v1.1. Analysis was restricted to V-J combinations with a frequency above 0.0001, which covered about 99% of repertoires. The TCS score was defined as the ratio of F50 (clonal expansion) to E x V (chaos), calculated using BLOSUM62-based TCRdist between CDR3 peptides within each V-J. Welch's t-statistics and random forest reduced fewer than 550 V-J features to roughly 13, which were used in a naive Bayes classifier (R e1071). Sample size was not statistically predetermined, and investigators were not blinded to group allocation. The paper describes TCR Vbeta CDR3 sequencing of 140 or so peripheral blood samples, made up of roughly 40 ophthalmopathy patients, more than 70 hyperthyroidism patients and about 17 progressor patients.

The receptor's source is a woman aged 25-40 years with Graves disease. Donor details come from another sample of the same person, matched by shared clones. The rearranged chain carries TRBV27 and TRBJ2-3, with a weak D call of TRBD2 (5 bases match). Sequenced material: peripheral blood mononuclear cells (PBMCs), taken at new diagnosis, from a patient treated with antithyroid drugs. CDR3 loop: CASSLRGLMQTQYF. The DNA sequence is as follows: TGTGCCAGCTCCCTACGGGGTTTGATGCAAACGCAGTATTTT.